This T cell receptor (beta chain) was sequenced for a study of vaccination and CD4 T cells after COVID-19. Cultured CD4+ T cells had their DNA profiled by the Oncomine TCR Beta short-read assay. TCRdb ran MiXCR on the PCR reads and lists one entry per CDR3 protein. Found here are approximately 6,000 distinct CDR3 sequences, approximately 45% of them singletons; the top ten hold approximately 38%. Treatment specified: roughly 10-day PBMC culture with coronavirus spike peptide pools or control peptides (ViraFEST assay). Researchers collected the unexposed donor's CD4+ T cells before the COVID-19 pandemic (2011-2018). A negative selection step was used to isolate CD4+ T cells once culture had run for 10 to 11 days. A few counts support this clonotype. Its antigen is undetermined. Sequencing was carried out using CD4+ T cells from blood, cultured in vitro. The source of this sequence is a human donor in good health.

The CDR3 is CAISESSFPTGGGYGYTF. CDR3 in DNA: TGTGCCATCAGTGAGTCAAGTTTCCCCACAGGTGGAGGCTATGGCTACACCTTC. This chain joins TRBV10-3 and TRBJ1-2; D might be TRBD1 (5 bases). There are 18 residues in the CDR3. The germline gives CDR1 ENHRY, CDR2 SYGVKD. V dropped 0 bases and J dropped 4 bases, with 21 bases sitting between them.